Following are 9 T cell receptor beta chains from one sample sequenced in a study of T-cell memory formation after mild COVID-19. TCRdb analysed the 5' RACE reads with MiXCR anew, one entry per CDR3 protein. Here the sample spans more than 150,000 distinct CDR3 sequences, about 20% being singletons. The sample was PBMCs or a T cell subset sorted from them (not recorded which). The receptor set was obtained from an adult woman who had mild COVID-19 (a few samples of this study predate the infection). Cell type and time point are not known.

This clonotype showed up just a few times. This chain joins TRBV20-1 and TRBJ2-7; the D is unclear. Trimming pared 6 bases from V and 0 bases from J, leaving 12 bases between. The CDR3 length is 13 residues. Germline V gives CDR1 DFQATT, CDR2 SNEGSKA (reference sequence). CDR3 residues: CSARRDISYEQYF. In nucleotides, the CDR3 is TGCAGTGCCCGGAGAGACATCTCCTACGAGCAGTACTTC.

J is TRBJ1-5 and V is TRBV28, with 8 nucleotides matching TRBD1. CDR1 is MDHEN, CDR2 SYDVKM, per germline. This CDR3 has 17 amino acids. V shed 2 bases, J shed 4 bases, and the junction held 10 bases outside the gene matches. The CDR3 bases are TGTGCCAGCAGTTTAGGCAGGGGGCCCCTAAGAAATCAGCCCCAGCATTTT. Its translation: CASSLGRGPLRNQPQHF.

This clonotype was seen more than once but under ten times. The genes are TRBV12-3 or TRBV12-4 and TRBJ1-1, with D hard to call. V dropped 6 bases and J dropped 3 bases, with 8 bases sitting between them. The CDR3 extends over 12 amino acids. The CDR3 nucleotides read TGTGCCAGCAGCCCAAGGTACACTGAAGCTTTCTTT. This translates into CASSPRYTEAFF.

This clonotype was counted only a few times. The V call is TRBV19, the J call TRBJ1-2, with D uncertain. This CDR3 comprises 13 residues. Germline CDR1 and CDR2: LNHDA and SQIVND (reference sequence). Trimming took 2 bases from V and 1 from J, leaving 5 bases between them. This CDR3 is CASSIQVNYGYTF. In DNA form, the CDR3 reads TGTGCCAGTAGTATACAGGTTAACTATGGCTACACCTTC.

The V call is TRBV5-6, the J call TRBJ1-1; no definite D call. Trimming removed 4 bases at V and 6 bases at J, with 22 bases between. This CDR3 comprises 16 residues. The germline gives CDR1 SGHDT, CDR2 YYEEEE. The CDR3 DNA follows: TGTGCCAGCAGCCGGCCGATTCTGGGTCTGGGGTCTGAAGCTTTCTTT. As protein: CASSRPILGLGSEAFF.

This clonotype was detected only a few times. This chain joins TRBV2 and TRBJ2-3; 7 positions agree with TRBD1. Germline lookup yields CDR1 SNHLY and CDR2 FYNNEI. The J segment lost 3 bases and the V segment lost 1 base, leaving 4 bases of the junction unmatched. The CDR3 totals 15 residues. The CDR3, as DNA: TGTGCCAGCAGTGAAGAGGGGGCTGGTACAGATACGCAGTATTTT. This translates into CASSEEGAGTDTQYF. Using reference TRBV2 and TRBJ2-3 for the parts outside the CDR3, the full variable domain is EPEVTQTPSHQVTQMGQEVILRCVPISNHLYFYWYRQILGQKVEFLVSFYNNEISEKSEIFDDQFSVERPDGSNFTLKIRSTKLEDSAMYFCASSEEGAGTDTQYFGPGTRLTVL.

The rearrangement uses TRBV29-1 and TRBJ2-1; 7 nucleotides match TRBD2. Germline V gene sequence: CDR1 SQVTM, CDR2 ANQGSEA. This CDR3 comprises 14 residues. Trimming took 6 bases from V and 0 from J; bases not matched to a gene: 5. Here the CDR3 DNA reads TGCAGCGTGATTCTAGCGGTCTCCTACAATGAGCAGTTCTTC. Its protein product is CSVILAVSYNEQFF.

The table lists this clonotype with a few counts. CDR3 sequence: CASSPPRQDEQYF. CDR3 nucleotides: TGTGCCAGCAGCCCGCCAAGGCAGGACGAGCAGTACTTC. This chain connects TRBV7-9 to TRBJ2-7; no firm D call. Germline CDR1 and CDR2: SEHNR and FQNEAQ (reference sequence). This CDR3 region has 13 residues. V lost 5 bases to trimming and J lost 5 bases, with 13 bases between them. The complete variable domain, with remaining parts taken from reference TRBV7-9 and TRBJ2-7, reads DTGVSQNPRHKITKRGQNVTFRCDPISEHNRLYWYRQTLGQGPEFLTYFQNEAQLEKSRLLSDRFSAERPKGSFSTLEIQRTEQGDSAMYLCASSPPRQDEQYFGPGTRLTVT.

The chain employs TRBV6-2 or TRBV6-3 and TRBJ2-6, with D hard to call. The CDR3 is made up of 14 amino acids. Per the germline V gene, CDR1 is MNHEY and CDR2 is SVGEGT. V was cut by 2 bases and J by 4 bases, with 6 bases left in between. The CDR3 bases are TGTGCCAGCAGTTACACCGCGGGGGCCAACGTCCTGACTTTC. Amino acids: CASSYTAGANVLTF.